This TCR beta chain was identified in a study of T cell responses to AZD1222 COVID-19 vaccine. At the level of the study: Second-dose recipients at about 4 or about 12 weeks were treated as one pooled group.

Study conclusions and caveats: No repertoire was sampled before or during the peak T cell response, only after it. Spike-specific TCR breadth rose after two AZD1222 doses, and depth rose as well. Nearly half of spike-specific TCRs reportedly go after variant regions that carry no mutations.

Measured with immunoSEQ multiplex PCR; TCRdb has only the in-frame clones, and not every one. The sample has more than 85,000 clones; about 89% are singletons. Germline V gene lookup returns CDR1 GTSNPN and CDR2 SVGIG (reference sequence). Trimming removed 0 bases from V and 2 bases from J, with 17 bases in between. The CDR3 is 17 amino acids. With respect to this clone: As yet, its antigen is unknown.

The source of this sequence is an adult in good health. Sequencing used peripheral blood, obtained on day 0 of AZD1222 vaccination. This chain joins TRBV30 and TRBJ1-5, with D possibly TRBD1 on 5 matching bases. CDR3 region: CAWSVRRGRSGNQPQHF. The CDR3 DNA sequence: TGTGCCTGGAGTGTACGTCGGGGCCGGTCCGGCAATCAGCCCCAGCATTTT.